Described below is a single T cell receptor beta chain sequence and its context. Per the authors' pipeline: Counts of nucleated cells, estimated from reference gene primer amplification, were obtained. Method: immunoSEQ multiplex PCR; TCRdb's copy keeps in-frame clones and lacks some. The V and J calls and clone size were taken over from that table, and D and trimming were inferred from the DNA. This sample has under 200,000 clones, with about 86% found just once. The source of the sample is a study of blood T cell repertoires in COVID-19. Overall study context: Researchers got acute and convalescent COVID-19 samples from the United States, Italy and Spain. PBMCs, B-cell-depleted T cells, or T cells were the source of the cDNA or gDNA that made up the material.

The junction had 11 bases not matched to a gene; V was cut back by 1 base and J by 6 bases. CDR3 size: 16 residues. In germline, CDR1 is SGHTA, CDR2 FQGNSA. The chain carries TRBV7-2 and TRBJ1-1; 7 bases agree with TRBD1. The receptor's source is a man in his 60s with acute or convalescent COVID-19. Material for sequencing was peripheral blood. The DNA for the CDR3 is TGTGCCAGCAGCTTAGTCCACGATAGGGGGCGGGCTGAAGCTTTCTTT. It specifies CASSLVHDRGRAEAFF.